This is a list of T cell receptor beta chains from one sample in a study of human T cells and chemical hapten exposure. From the RACE reads, TCRdb called clonotypes with MiXCR, one entry per CDR3 protein. The sample lists more than 90,000 distinct CDR3 sequences; 10% to 12% were seen once. The sample in question was whole blood, obtained in connection with sensitization to the hapten diphenylcyclopropenone (DPC). These TCRs come from a middle-aged woman with alopecia areata. Some clones in this sample may be carry-over from other donors' samples. Each CDR3 is given with its conserved first and last residue. The D gene is left open where the match is weak. Expanded clones get a size class; other rows say once, few or many, or leave the size out.

16 | TRBJ1-4 | TRBD1 | TRBV12-3/TRBV12-4 | many | TGTGCCAGCAGTTTCCGTCGACAGGGGGCAAGGGAAAAACTGTTTTTT | CASSFRRQGAREKLFF
15 | TRBJ1-2 | TRBD1 | TRBV12-3/TRBV12-4 | many | TGTGCCAGCAGTTCCCGGACAGGCGGAAACTATGGCTACACCTTC | CASSSRTGGNYGYTF
17 | TRBJ1-3 | TRBD1 | TRBV9 | many | TGTGCCAGCAGCGTGTCCCCCGGGACAGGGCTTGGAAACACCATATATTTT | CASSVSPGTGLGNTIYF
15 | TRBJ1-2 | TRBD1 | TRBV29-1 | many | TGCAGCGTGACCGGGACAGGGAGTTTTAACTATGGCTACACCTTC | CSVTGTGSFNYGYTF
15 | TRBJ2-7 | - | TRBV7-9 | many | TGTGCCAGCAGCCTCGACAGTGGACAGAGGGGCGAGCAGTACTTC | CASSLDSGQRGEQYF
13 | TRBJ1-1 | - | TRBV7-9 | many | TGTGCCAGCAGCTTGACATCGAACACTGAAGCTTTCTTT | CASSLTSNTEAFF
15 | TRBJ2-6 | - | TRBV6-2/TRBV6-3 | few | TGTGCCAGCAGTCGAATAGCGTGGATAGCCAACGTCCTGACTTTC | CASSRIAWIANVLTF
14 | TRBJ2-7 | TRBD1 | TRBV5-1 | many | TGTGCCAGCAGCCCCGGACAGGGGGCTTACGAGCAGTACTTC | CASSPGQGAYEQYF
17 | TRBJ2-1 | TRBD2 | TRBV20-1 | - | TGCAGTCCCCGTCGGACTAGCGGGAGGGCCGGTCCCAATGAGCAGTTCTTC | CSPRRTSGRAGPNEQFF
13 | TRBJ1-1 | - | TRBV7-2 | many | TGTGCCAGCAGGAGGCTTACGGACACTGAAGCTTTCTTT | CASRRLTDTEAFF
12 | TRBJ1-5 | - | TRBV7-8 | - | TGTGCCAGCAGCAGGAAGGATCAGCCCCAGCATTTT | CASSRKDQPQHF
12 | TRBJ2-7 | - | TRBV6-6 | many | TGTGCCACGAGGACGGGCCCCTACGAGCAGTACTTC | CATRTGPYEQYF
15 | TRBJ2-7 | - | TRBV7-2 | many | TGTGCCAGCAGCTTAGTACAGGACTCGCACTACGAGCAGTACTTC | CASSLVQDSHYEQYF
13 | TRBJ2-1 | - | TRBV2 | many | TGTGCCAGCAGTGAAGTGGGAGAGGATGAGCAGTTCTTC | CASSEVGEDEQFF
15 | TRBJ1-2 | - | TRBV11-2 | - | TGTGCCAGCAGCTTAAACCGGCGGACTAACTATGGCTACACCTTC | CASSLNRRTNYGYTF
13 | TRBJ2-7 | - | TRBV4-1 | many | TGCGCCAGCAGCCAAGACAGGGTGTTCGAGCAGTACTTC | CASSQDRVFEQYF
10 | TRBJ1-5 | - | TRBV29-1 | few | TGCAGCGTTGGGAGCGAACCCCAGCATTTT | CSVGSEPQHF
16 | TRBJ2-2 | TRBD2 | TRBV10-3 | few | TGTGCCATCAGTGAGTCCGTAGCGGGGGACACCGGGGAGCTGTTTTTT | CAISESVAGDTGELFF
13 | TRBJ1-2 | - | TRBV6-2/TRBV6-3 | - | TGTGCCAGCAGTGTCGACGGATTCTATGGCTACACCTTC | CASSVDGFYGYTF
14 | TRBJ2-3 | - | TRBV29-1 | - | TGCAGCGCGGAATCCCGAACGCTCACAGATACGCAGTATTTT | CSAESRTLTDTQYF
11 | TRBJ2-1 | - | TRBV29-1 | - | TGCAGCGTCCCCAGCCGTGGTGAGCAGTTCTTC | CSVPSRGEQFF
15 | TRBJ1-6 | - | TRBV7-2 | - | TGTGCCAGCAGCGCCAAACAGGGTTACAATTCACCCCCCCACTTT | CASSAKQGYNSPPHF
16 | TRBJ2-1 | TRBD2 | TRBV6-2/TRBV6-3 | many | TGTGCCAGCAGTTACCGCGAACTAGCGGGAGTTGGCGAGCAGTTCTTC | CASSYRELAGVGEQFF
11 | TRBJ1-3 | - | TRBV29-1 | many | TGCAGCGCACGTCTAGGAAACACCATATATTTT | CSARLGNTIYF
14 | TRBJ2-2 | TRBD2 | TRBV29-1 | few | TGCAGCGTTGGCCTAGCGGGAGGAATGAGGGAGCTGTTTTTT | CSVGLAGGMRELFF
14 | TRBJ1-5 | TRBD1 | TRBV6-1 | - | TGTGCCAGCAGTGACAGGACAGGGATACAGCCCCAGCATTTT | CASSDRTGIQPQHF
15 | TRBJ2-3 | TRBD2 | TRBV5-1 | many | TGCGCCAGCAGCTTGGAGGGCGGGAGAGTAGATACGCAGTATTTT | CASSLEGGRVDTQYF
17 | TRBJ1-4 | - | TRBV19 | few | TGTGCCAGTAGTGTCCTCCGATCTTCAGGGGTAGGCGAAAAACTGTTTTTT | CASSVLRSSGVGEKLFF
15 | TRBJ1-6 | - | TRBV29-1 | many | TGCAGCGTAAGGGACACCAGCTCCTATAATTCACCCCTCCACTTT | CSVRDTSSYNSPLHF